This T cell receptor beta chain is drawn from a study of shared clonotypes between healthy human individuals. For this clone: What it binds is unknown.

Only in-frame clones appear in the TCRdb table, and some are missing; sequencing was by immunoSEQ multiplex PCR. The repertoire holds approximately 2,000,000 clones, roughly 90% seen once, with about 0.36% in the top ten. Trimming removed 5 bases from V and 2 bases from J; junction bases left unmatched: 3. Germline CDR1 is MNHEY and CDR2 is SMNVEV (reference sequence). The CDR3 runs to 15 residues. Study conclusions and caveats: Relative to memory subsets, naive subsets generally showed larger estimated richness. A small donor pool kept down the genetic and exposure-history diversity that was represented.

This sequence originates from a man between 18 and 35 years old in good health. Some clones in this sample may be carry-over from other donors' samples. Sequencing was carried out using naive CD4+ T cells from PBMCs. Subset defined: CD45RA+ positively selected. The V and J genes are TRBV27 and TRBJ1-3, with 10 positions matching TRBD1. CDR3: CASSRQGAAGNTIYF. In DNA form, the CDR3 reads TGTGCCAGCAGTCGACAGGGGGCGGCTGGAAACACCATATATTTT.